These 14 T cell receptor beta chains were all obtained from the same sample, sequenced in a study of T cell responses to AZD1222 COVID-19 vaccine. Only in-frame clones appear in the TCRdb table, and some are missing; sequencing was by immunoSEQ multiplex PCR. The sample contains some 99,000 clones, around 87% of which appear only once. The sample here was peripheral blood, taken on day 0 of AZD1222 vaccination. The receptors derive from an adult in good health.

The V call is TRBV7-2, the J call TRBJ2-3; 7 bases are shared with TRBD1. The CDR3 length is 15 residues. J lost 2 bases, V lost 5 bases, and 7 bases had no gene match. Germline V lookup: CDR1 SGHTA, CDR2 FQGNSA. The DNA for the CDR3 is TGTGCCAGCAGCAAGACAGGGTTGCTCACAGATACGCAGTATTTT. Translated: CASSKTGLLTDTQYF.

This chain connects TRBV5-4 to TRBJ1-1; no reliable D call. The CDR3 runs 15 residues. Per the germline V gene, CDR1 is SGHNT and CDR2 is YYREEE (reference sequence). The V end lost 3 bases, the J end lost 3 bases, and 15 bases lay between the germline ends. The chain's CDR3 is CASSSVGLADTEAFF. The CDR3 nucleotides read TGTGCCAGCAGCTCCGTGGGCCTAGCGGACACTGAAGCTTTCTTT.

This sequence joins TRBV2 and TRBJ2-5; perhaps TRBD1 as D (6 bases). Germline V gene sequence: CDR1 SNHLY, CDR2 FYNNEI. The CDR3 contains 13 residues. Deletions cut 6 bases from V and 4 bases from J, with 12 bases between. The CDR3 loop is CASRYRVLETQYF. The CDR3 bases are TGTGCCAGCAGGTACAGGGTACTAGAGACCCAGTACTTC.

This clone has just a few counts. V gene TRBV7-9 combines with J gene TRBJ2-7; 7 bases match TRBD1. The CDR3 is made up of 15 amino acids. CDR1 is SEHNR and CDR2 is FQNEAQ in the germline V gene (reference sequence). Losses at the gene ends were 5 bases for V and 3 bases for J; bases not matched to a gene: 10. The CDR3 bases are TGTGCCAGCAGCATAAAATACGGGACAGACTACGAGCAGTACTTC. This translates into CASSIKYGTDYEQYF. The entire variable domain, with the rest obtained from reference TRBV7-9 and TRBJ2-7, is as follows: DTGVSQNPRHKITKRGQNVTFRCDPISEHNRLYWYRQTLGQGPEFLTYFQNEAQLEKSRLLSDRFSAERPKGSFSTLEIQRTEQGDSAMYLCASSIKYGTDYEQYFGPGTRLTVT.

This chain uses TRBV4-2 with TRBJ1-1, with D perhaps TRBD1 (6 bases). Germline V gene sequence: CDR1 LGHNA, CDR2 YNFKEQ. Trimming removed 4 bases at V and 4 bases at J, with 10 bases between. This CDR3 has 13 residues. The CDR3 sequence is CASSPRRGTEAFF. DNA for the CDR3: TGTGCCAGCAGCCCCCGCAGGGGCACTGAAGCTTTCTTT.

This chain joins TRBV5-4 and TRBJ1-6; 10 nucleotides line up with TRBD1. The CDR3 consists of 17 residues. Germline V gene sequence: CDR1 SGHNT, CDR2 YYREEE (reference sequence). J gave up 6 bases and V 2 bases, and 8 bases lay outside the gene matches. CDR3 sequence: CASSLSPGQGSNSPLHF. The CDR3 DNA follows: TGTGCCAGCAGCTTATCTCCGGGACAGGGGAGTAATTCACCCCTCCACTTT.

V usage is TRBV3-1 (or the pseudogene TRBV3-2) and J usage is TRBJ2-5; TRBD1 matches at 8 bases. In germline, CDR1 is LGHDT, CDR2 YNNKEL (reference sequence). This CDR3 has 16 residues. V trimming: 4 bases; J trimming: 1 base; junction bases outside the gene matches: 8. DNA for the CDR3: TGTGCCAGCAGCCCATCCGGCAGGGGGCGCCAAGAGACCCAGTACTTC. This translates into CASSPSGRGRQETQYF.

V and J are TRBV3-1 (or the pseudogene TRBV3-2) and TRBJ2-3; D may correspond to TRBD1 or TRBD2 (5 bases each). The CDR3 is 14 amino acids. The V end was cut by 4 bases, the J end by 1 base, with 9 bases between. The V gene's germline CDR1 is LGHDT and CDR2 YNNKEL (reference sequence). CDR3 in amino acids: CASSRQRGTDTQYF. The CDR3 nucleotides are TGTGCCAGCAGCCGACAGAGGGGCACAGATACGCAGTATTTT.

The rearrangement joins TRBV28 to TRBJ1-5, with a possible D match to TRBD1 (5 bases). CDR3 length: 15 amino acids. Germline-derived CDR1 and CDR2 are MDHEN and SYDVKM. Trimming pared 1 base from V and 4 bases from J, leaving 11 bases between. Here the CDR3 reads CASSLSGTRNQPQHF. In DNA form, the CDR3 reads TGTGCCAGCAGTTTATCCGGGACTCGTAATCAGCCCCAGCATTTT.

This clone appeared a few times. The gene calls are TRBV6-5 and TRBJ2-1; D is unclear. The germline V gene has CDR1 MNHEY and CDR2 SVGAGI. Trimming took 7 bases from V and 1 from J, leaving 8 bases between them. The CDR3 length is 13 residues. The CDR3 sequence: CASMLGSYNEQFF. The CDR3, as DNA: TGTGCCAGCATGCTGGGATCCTACAATGAGCAGTTCTTC.

This chain links TRBV28 with TRBJ2-7; the match to TRBD2 covers 7 bases. The CDR3 covers 15 residues. The germline CDR1 and CDR2 sequences are MDHEN and SYDVKM. Losses at the gene ends were 5 bases for V and 1 base for J; bases not matched to a gene: 8. The CDR3 spells CASSLGGGPSYEQYF. The CDR3 DNA sequence: TGTGCCAGCAGTCTGGGGGGGGGTCCTTCCTACGAGCAGTACTTC.

V and J are TRBV10-3 and TRBJ2-7; TRBD1 is a possible D gene (7 bases). V lost 6 bases and J lost 5, with 11 bases in between. This CDR3 region has 12 residues. Germline lookup yields CDR1 ENHRY and CDR2 SYGVKD. Here the CDR3 DNA reads TGTGCCATCAGGGACAGGAGGGACGAGCAGTACTTC. It translates to CAIRDRRDEQYF.

V gene TRBV29-1 combines with J gene TRBJ2-3, with TRBD2 identical over 9 bases. CDR1 is SQVTM and CDR2 is ANQGSEA in the germline V gene. The CDR3 is 18 residues long. Losses at the gene ends were 0 bases for V and 4 bases for J; bases not matched to a gene: 14. The DNA of the CDR3 is TGCAGCGTTGAAGATGGTGGAGTTAGCGGGGGACCCCCAGATACGCAGTATTTT. Translated: CSVEDGGVSGGPPDTQYF.

This clone appeared a few times. The rearrangement links TRBV6-2 or TRBV6-3 to TRBJ1-5; D perhaps matches TRBD1 (6 bases). Trimming cost V 2 bases and J 6 bases, with 8 bases left between them. There are 13 residues in the CDR3. The V gene's germline CDR1 is MNHEY and CDR2 SVGEGT. CDR3 DNA: TGTGCCAGCAGTTACACACAGGGTCAGCCCCAGCATTTT. Its translation is CASSYTQGQPQHF.